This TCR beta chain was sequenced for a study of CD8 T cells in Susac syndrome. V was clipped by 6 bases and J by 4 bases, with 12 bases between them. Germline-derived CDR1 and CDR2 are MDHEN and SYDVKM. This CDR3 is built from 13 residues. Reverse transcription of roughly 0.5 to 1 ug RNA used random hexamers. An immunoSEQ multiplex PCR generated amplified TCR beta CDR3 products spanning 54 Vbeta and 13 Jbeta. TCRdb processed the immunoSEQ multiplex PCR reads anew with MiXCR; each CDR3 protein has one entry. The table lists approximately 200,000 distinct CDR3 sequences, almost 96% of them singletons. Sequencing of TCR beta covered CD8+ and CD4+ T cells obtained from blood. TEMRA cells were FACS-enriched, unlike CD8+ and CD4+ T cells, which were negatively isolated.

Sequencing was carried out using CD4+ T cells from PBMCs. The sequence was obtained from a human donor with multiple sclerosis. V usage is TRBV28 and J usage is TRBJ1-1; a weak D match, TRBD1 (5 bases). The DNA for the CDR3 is TGTGCCAGCAGGAGAGGGGTCGGCACTGAAGCTTTCTTT. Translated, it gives CASRRGVGTEAFF.